Following are 27 T cell receptor beta chains from one sample sequenced in a study of cytomegalovirus exposure and HLA in healthy donors. It was with 60 Vbeta and 13 Jbeta primers that the PCR ran. Method: immunoSEQ multiplex PCR; TCRdb's copy keeps in-frame clones and lacks some. The sample lists some 90,000 clones; 81% were seen once. The sample was PBMCs. The receptors shown here come from a woman in her seventies in good health and CMV-seropositive.

This chain joins TRBV5-8 and TRBJ2-2; D is possibly TRBD1 (6 bases). CDR3 length equals 16 residues. The V gene's germline CDR1 is SGHTS and CDR2 YDEGEE. V was trimmed by 4 bases and J by 0 bases, leaving 13 bases between them. Here the CDR3 reads CASSRGQRSNTGELFF. The DNA for the CDR3 is TGTGCCAGCAGCCGCGGACAGCGGTCGAACACCGGGGAGCTGTTTTTT.

The chain joins TRBV27 to TRBJ2-3; 10 bases are shared with TRBD2. The V segment lost 4 bases and the J segment 6 bases; nucleotides outside the gene matches: 10. From germline, CDR1 is MNHEY and CDR2 SMNVEV (reference sequence). The CDR3 spans 16 residues. The CDR3 DNA follows: TGTGCCAGCAGTTCCAGTGGAGCGGGAGGGCCGGATACGCAGTATTTT. Its translation: CASSSSGAGGPDTQYF.

The J gene is TRBJ2-7, the V gene TRBV11-2; TRBD2 matches 7 bases. The CDR3 is 14 residues long. CDR1 is SGHAT, CDR2 FQNNGV, per germline. Trimming cost V 1 base and J 3 bases; bases outside gene matches: 3. CDR3 sequence reads: CASSLVGGIYEQYF. In nucleotides, the CDR3 is TGTGCCAGCAGCTTAGTCGGGGGGATCTACGAGCAGTACTTC.

V usage is TRBV9 and J usage is TRBJ2-3; 9 nucleotides match TRBD2. V shed 6 bases and J 2 bases; nucleotides not matched to a gene: 7. The CDR3 spans 15 residues. Germline assignment: CDR1 SGDLS and CDR2 YYNGEE. CDR3: CASTRASGATDTQYF. The CDR3 bases are TGTGCCAGCACGAGGGCTAGCGGGGCCACAGATACGCAGTATTTT.

The chain has TRBV15 and TRBJ1-1, with a possible D match to TRBD1 (5 bases). The CDR3 totals 17 residues. CDR1 LNHNV and CDR2 YYDKDF come from the germline V gene (reference sequence). Trimming stripped 2 bases from V and 1 base from J, with 17 bases between. CDR3 residues: CATSRIPREGKNTEAFF. DNA of the CDR3: TGTGCCACCAGCAGAATCCCCCGGGAGGGGAAGAACACTGAAGCTTTCTTT. Full variable domain (missing parts from reference TRBV15 and TRBJ1-1): DAMVIQNPRYQVTQFGKPVTLSCSQTLNHNVMYWYQQKSSQAPKLLFHYYDKDFNNEADTPDNFQSRRPNTSFCFLDIRSPGLGDTAMYLCATSRIPREGKNTEAFFGQGTRLTVV.

This clone was counted a few times. V gene TRBV12-5 combines with J gene TRBJ2-2, with a tentative D call TRBD1 (7 bases). From germline, CDR1 is LGHNT and CDR2 FRNRAP. The V gene lost 3 bases and the J gene lost 4 bases, with 18 bases spanning the gap. CDR3 length equals 17 residues. This CDR3 is CASGFPRRGQGTGELFF. CDR3 DNA: TGTGCTAGTGGTTTCCCCCGGAGGGGGCAGGGCACCGGGGAGCTGTTTTTT.

This clone was recorded once. The V gene is TRBV5-1, the J gene TRBJ2-1; the match to TRBD2 covers 8 bases. J lost 0 bases, V lost 5 bases, and 4 bases had no gene match. The CDR3 totals 15 residues. Germline CDR1 reads SGHRS; CDR2 reads YFSETQ. CDR3 nucleotides: TGCGCCAGCAGGTTTCTAGCGGGCTCCTACAATGAGCAGTTCTTC. Amino acid sequence: CASRFLAGSYNEQFF.

The chain joins TRBV4-3 to TRBJ1-2, with a tentative D call TRBD1 (5 bases). V lost 1 base and J lost 5, with 11 bases in between. CDR3 length equals 14 residues. Germline assignment: CDR1 LGHNA and CDR2 YSLEER. CDR3 amino acids: CASSQGQRDYGYTF. The CDR3, as DNA: TGCGCCAGCAGCCAAGGACAGAGAGATTATGGCTACACCTTC.

V is TRBV19 and J is TRBJ2-1; 8 bases align to TRBD2. This CDR3 is 14 amino acids long. V lost 10 bases and J lost 0; bases outside the gene matches: 5. Germline CDR1 is LNHDA and CDR2 is SQIVND (reference sequence). The DNA of the CDR3 is TGTGCCACCCTTCGGGAGGGCTCCTACAATGAGCAGTTCTTC. Translated: CATLREGSYNEQFF.

This clone was seen a handful of times. The J gene is TRBJ1-1, the V gene TRBV19; D not certain. Germline V gene data show CDR1 as LNHDA and CDR2 as SQIVND (reference sequence). V was cut by 5 bases and J by 5 bases, with 6 bases left in between. The CDR3 covers 11 residues. CDR3 region: CASSRWTEAFF. CDR3 coding DNA: TGTGCCAGTAGTCGGTGGACTGAAGCTTTCTTT. Full variable domain (missing parts from reference TRBV19 and TRBJ1-1): DGGITQSPKYLFRKEGQNVTLSCEQNLNHDAMYWYRQDPGQGLRLIYYSQIVNDFQKGDIAEGYSVSREKKESFPLTVTSAQKNPTAFYLCASSRWTEAFFGQGTRLTVV.

The J gene is TRBJ2-7, the V gene TRBV7-9; 8 bases map to TRBD1. The trim removed 9 bases at V and 6 bases at J, leaving 7 bases unmatched. CDR1 and CDR2 from the germline V gene are SEHNR and FQNEAQ (reference sequence). This CDR3 comprises 12 residues. Written as DNA, the CDR3 is TGTGCCAGTTCCGGGACAGGCCTCGAGCAGTACTTC. It is translated as CASSGTGLEQYF.

The V gene is TRBV11-1, the J gene TRBJ2-7; possibly TRBD1 for D (7 bases). The CDR3 is made up of 16 amino acids. CDR1 is SGHAT, CDR2 FQDESV, per germline (reference sequence). V lost 5 bases to trimming and J lost 2 bases, with 19 bases between them. For the CDR3, the DNA is TGTGCCAGCAGCCCCCAGGGGGGCAGGGTCCCCTACGAGCAGTACTTC. It is translated as CASSPQGGRVPYEQYF. The full variable domain, completed using reference TRBV11-1 and TRBJ2-7, is EAEVAQSPRYKITEKSQAVAFWCDPISGHATLYWYRQILGQGPELLVQFQDESVVDDSQLPKDRFSAERLKGVDSTLKIQPAELGDSAMYLCASSPQGGRVPYEQYFGPGTRLTVT.

The chain carries TRBV6-1 and TRBJ1-1, with TRBD1 matching 10 bases. With 4 bases clipped from V and 5 bases from J, the junction kept 13 bases outside the gene matches. Germline V lookup: CDR1 MNHNS, CDR2 SASEGT. The CDR3 is made up of 17 amino acids. CDR3 nucleotide sequence: TGTGCCAGCAGTGTTTCGACAGGGGGCACTCGGGGGACTGAAGCTTTCTTT. Translation: CASSVSTGGTRGTEAFF.

The chain joins TRBV5-1 to TRBJ1-1; 8 bases are a match to TRBD1. Per the germline V gene, CDR1 is SGHRS and CDR2 is YFSETQ. CDR3 length: 15 residues. The J segment lost 4 bases and the V segment lost 4 bases, leaving 9 bases of the junction unmatched. The CDR3 region is CASSGRQGRGTEAFF. CDR3 coding DNA: TGCGCCAGCAGCGGGCGACAGGGGCGGGGCACTGAAGCTTTCTTT.

The chain links TRBV20-1 to TRBJ2-3; D possibly corresponds to TRBD1 (5 bases). Deletions cut 6 bases from V and 6 bases from J, with 10 bases between. This CDR3 is 11 amino acids long. CDR1 and CDR2 (germline): DFQATT, SNEGSKA (reference sequence). The CDR3 spells CSARVGDTQYF. The CDR3 DNA sequence: TGCAGTGCCAGGGTGGGGGATACGCAGTATTTT.

Regarding this clone: One end of the junction fails to match germline, which may point to a read error. The V and J genes are TRBV7-9 and TRBJ2-2; 9 nucleotides match TRBD2. Per germline, CDR1 SEHNR and CDR2 FQNEAQ (reference sequence). The CDR3 covers 17 residues. The CDR3, as DNA: TGTTCCAGCAGCTTCCTCAAAGCGGGAGGGAACACCGGGGAGCTGTTTTTT. Its translation: CSSSFLKAGGNTGELFF.

CDR3 protein: CAWRTGGTGYTF. The DNA for the CDR3 is TGTGCCTGGAGGACAGGGGGCACTGGCTACACCTTC. This rearrangement joins TRBV30 to TRBJ1-2, with 10 nucleotides matching TRBD1. The CDR3 sequence is 12 residues long. Germline-derived CDR1 and CDR2 are GTSNPN and SVGIG (reference sequence). The ends lost 3 bases at V and 7 bases at J; junction bases unmatched: 2.

This clone was recorded once. The chain is built from TRBV30 and TRBJ2-5, with D tentatively TRBD2 (8 bases). The CDR3 runs 16 residues. Deletions cut 3 bases from V and 11 bases from J, with 28 bases between. Germline lookup yields CDR1 GTSNPN and CDR2 SVGIG (reference sequence). CDR3 protein: CAWSPRQGSRSGGQYF. CDR3 nucleotide sequence: TGTGCCTGGAGCCCCCGACAGGGTTCAAGGTCGGGGGGGCAGTACTTC.

This clone occurred a few times. This sequence joins TRBV27 and TRBJ1-1; D possibly corresponds to TRBD1 (5 bases). V gave up 4 bases and J gave up 4 bases, with 10 bases separating them. This CDR3 has 13 residues. Per germline, CDR1 MNHEY and CDR2 SMNVEV (reference sequence). In nucleotides, the CDR3 is TGTGCCAGCAGTTCGGGGGGGTCCACTGAAGCTTTCTTT. It yields the protein CASSSGGSTEAFF.

This chain connects TRBV7-2 to TRBJ2-4; TRBD1 matches at 7 bases. This CDR3 is built from 17 residues. Germline V lookup: CDR1 SGHTA, CDR2 FQGNSA. V lost 1 base, J lost 1 base, and 7 bases stayed unmatched. CDR3 sequence reads: CASSLVPSTGAKNIQYF. The CDR3 DNA reads as TGTGCCAGCAGCTTAGTCCCCTCGACAGGGGCCAAAAACATTCAGTACTTC.

The V call is TRBV30, the J call TRBJ1-2; D uncertain. Per the germline V gene, CDR1 is GTSNPN and CDR2 is SVGIG (reference sequence). Trimming removed 0 bases at V and 1 base at J, with 12 bases between. The CDR3 extends over 15 amino acids. The CDR3, as DNA: TGTGCCTGGAGTGTACCCGGGTCGGGTAACTATGGCTACACCTTC. It translates to CAWSVPGSGNYGYTF.

This rearrangement joins TRBV30 to TRBJ2-7; 7 nucleotides align to TRBD1. From germline, CDR1 is GTSNPN and CDR2 SVGIG (reference sequence). CDR3 length: 13 residues. Trimming cost V 5 bases and J 6 bases; bases outside gene matches: 10. CDR3 amino acids: CAWVNRGRGEQYF. CDR3 DNA sequence: TGTGCCTGGGTTAACAGGGGAAGGGGCGAGCAGTACTTC.

The chain joins TRBV28 to TRBJ2-7; TRBD2 matches at 12 bases. CDR1 is MDHEN, CDR2 SYDVKM, per germline. The J segment lost 2 bases and the V segment lost 5 bases, leaving 7 bases of the junction unmatched. This CDR3 has 16 residues. The CDR3 DNA follows: TGTGCCAGCAGTGCCGGACTAGCGGGATTAACCTACGAGCAGTACTTC. It codes for CASSAGLAGLTYEQYF.

The chain combines TRBV7-3 with TRBJ2-5; 8 bases are shared with TRBD2. There are 18 residues in the CDR3. V shed 3 bases, J shed 2 bases, and the junction held 14 bases outside the gene matches. The germline V gene has CDR1 SGHTA and CDR2 FQGTGA. Here the CDR3 reads CASSLTGGAGAAQETQYF. Written as DNA, the CDR3 is TGTGCCAGCAGCTTGACCGGGGGGGCAGGAGCCGCGCAAGAGACCCAGTACTTC. Together with reference TRBV7-3 and TRBJ2-5, the CDR3 gives the full variable domain: GAGVSQTPSNKVTEKGKYVELRCDPISGHTALYWYRQSLGQGPEFLIYFQGTGAADDSGLPNDRFFAVRPEGSVSTLKIQRTERGDSAVYLCASSLTGGAGAAQETQYFGPGTRLLVL.

The chain couples TRBV7-3 to TRBJ2-1; 7 nucleotides match TRBD2. Germline V CDR1 and CDR2: SGHTA, FQGTGA. Trimming took 5 bases from V and 4 from J; bases not matched to a gene: 5. This CDR3 contains 14 residues. The CDR3 DNA sequence: TGTGCCAGCAGCCCCTCAGCGGGATACAATGAGCAGTTCTTC. Protein product: CASSPSAGYNEQFF.

This clone was seen more than once but under ten times. The rearrangement links TRBV28 to TRBJ2-1, with no clear D. V lost 3 bases to trimming and J lost 0 bases, with 12 bases between them. The CDR3 length is 16 residues. Germline V gene sequence: CDR1 MDHEN, CDR2 SYDVKM. The DNA for the CDR3 is TGTGCCAGCAGTTTCTTGGCGGCTACCTCCTACAATGAGCAGTTCTTC. This encodes CASSFLAATSYNEQFF.

This sequence joins TRBV18 and TRBJ2-7; D is possibly TRBD1 (5 bases). Germline V gives CDR1 KGHSH, CDR2 LQKENI. The CDR3 length is 16 residues. Trimming shortened V by 3 bases and J by 2 bases, and 17 bases separated the two germline ends. The CDR3 loop reads CASSPSLGAAPYEQYF. In nucleotides, the CDR3 is TGTGCCAGCTCACCTTCTTTAGGGGCAGCCCCCTACGAGCAGTACTTC. The complete variable domain, with remaining parts taken from reference TRBV18 and TRBJ2-7, reads NAGVMQNPRHLVRRRGQEARLRCSPMKGHSHVYWYRQLPEEGLKFMVYLQKENIIDESGMPKERFSAEFPKEGPSILRIQQVVRGDSAAYFCASSPSLGAAPYEQYFGPGTRLTVT.